This T cell receptor beta chain was recorded in a study of shared clonotypes between healthy human individuals (dated by TCRdb to the early 2020s). About the study as a whole: The cohort included a few men and a couple of women between 18 and 49 years of age. For each donor, CD4 naive and CD4 memory were each run on three plates, CD8 naive on two plates, and CD8 memory on one plate. Blood TCR repertoires of several healthy adults were deeply sequenced to estimate repertoire size and the extent of clonotype sharing between individuals. Libraries were prepared and TCR repertoires were sequenced by different laboratories using diverse techniques, in order to increase sequencing depth and limit assay-specific biases. Between about 0.94 and 8.9 billion PBMCs per donor were obtained by leukapheresis. General findings and caveats noted by the study authors: Sharing across several donors was observed for about 5% of naive CD4, less than 4% of naive CD8, 2.3% of memory CD4, and around 0.42% of memory CD8 clonotypes. Incomplete sequencing was indicated by rarefaction of sorted-subset datasets, despite the large sequencing depth. Naive subsets generally had larger estimated clonotype richness than memory subsets. Sampling was limited to blood, and TCR repertoires in tissue likely differ from TCR repertoires in blood. Compared with non-shared clonotypes, the clonotypes found in all four sorted-subset donors had higher generation probabilities. Based on pairwise subsampling, the degree of clonotype sharing among donors was expected to be affected by sequencing depth. Because the study included a small number of donors, the genetic and exposure-history diversity represented was limited.

V lost 7 bases and J lost 3 bases; the stretch between them is 18 bases long. The CDR3 goes from the cysteine to the phenylalanine over 15 residues. The DNA shown is the 45-base CDR3, in frame from base 1. From a lookup of the germline V gene, CDR1 and CDR2 are MNHEY and SVGAGI. TCR CDR3 regions were amplified from genomic DNA by multiplex PCR using the deep immunoSEQ assay. Extracted genomic DNA from each cell subset was distributed evenly across all wells of several immunoSEQ 96-well plates, and each plate was treated as a replicate. For sorted subsets, each replicate PCR was loaded with roughly 190 ng genomic DNA, equivalent to about 30,000 T cell genomes. Purified libraries were quantified with a Qubit 3.0 fluorometer, sized on a Bioanalyzer 2100, and re-quantified with the KAPA Library Quantification kit. A separate single-read 150-cycle Illumina NextSeq 550 flow cell was used to sequence each immunoSEQ 96-well plate. In the authors' own workflow: Because the immunoSEQ output held only junctional sequences and lacked quality scores, the filtering could not match the filtering applied to full-length reads. Sequences were annotated with PyIR, a Python wrapper for IgBLAST v1.9, and V/J genes and CDR3 were assigned using IMGT germline references. Reads were removed for weak V/J assignments (E-value above 1e-6), missing CDR3, stop codons, out-of-frame junctions, or ambiguous translated residues. V3J clonotypes were defined by identical inferred V gene, J gene, and CDR3 amino acid sequence. The percentage overlap between two repertoires was calculated by dividing the number of shared unique clonotypes by the size of the smaller repertoire. RTK rarefaction, the Chao1 estimator, and Recon v2.1 estimates of unobserved clonotypes were used to assess repertoire richness. For all TCRbeta clonotypes obtained by the gDNA method from a few donors, generation probabilities were computed with OLGA. TCRdb's version of the immuneACCESS table is confined to in-frame rearrangements and falls short of the full clone set. An unresolved V gene accounts for under half of the shortfall where checked; the remainder is of unknown origin. V and J calls and clone size are as listed in that table; D and trimming were resolved from the DNA. The sample yields 2 million to 2.5 million clones; approximately 94% were counted once. Around 1.7% of the sample rests with the top ten.

To note about this clone: Its antigen is unknown. Base-call qualities are not available, and no considerably larger clone is one nucleotide away.

For the CD8 naive samples, CD45RO-negative cells were positively selected for CCR7, yielding a CD45RA+CCR7+ population from which TemRA cells were excluded. Healthy HIV-negative adults with no recently reported acute infections or vaccinations were included as donors. Only Caucasian adults living in Nashville, Tennessee, USA were represented among the donors. After blood collection by leukapheresis, PBMCs were isolated using Ficoll-Histopaque density gradient centrifugation and then cryopreserved in the vapor phase of liquid nitrogen. Analytical flow cytometry was used to check the purity and quantity of every magnetically sorted T cell population. Genomic DNA was isolated from every sorted fraction and measured by UV absorbance on a Nanodrop 2000c.

The chain employs TRBV6-5 and TRBJ1-2; the D gene is unclear. Source material: naive CD8+ T cells from PBMCs. The cell subset or site label, read with the paper, signifies: CD45RA+CCR7+. This receptor was obtained from a man younger than 35 in good health. Some clones in this sample may be carry-over from other donors' samples. For the CDR3, the sequence is CASTYLGQADYGYTF. The DNA is as follows: TGTGCCAGCACCTATCTTGGTCAGGCAGACTATGGCTACACCTTC.